This record concerns one T cell receptor beta chain sequence. The antigen it binds to is not known. No base quality values were provided; no much bigger clone lies one nucleotide off. This record belongs to a study of glioma-infiltrating T cells (dated by TCRdb to 2015 to 2016). Regarding the study in general: The low-grade gliomas were WHO grade II oligodendrogliomas or astrocytomas, while the glioblastomas were WHO grade IV tumors sampled at initial diagnosis rather than at recurrent diagnosis. Glioma tissue, non-neoplastic brain tissue and matched peripheral blood mononuclear cells were used as sources from which TCR alpha- and beta-chain repertoires were sequenced. To measure how far tissue and blood T-cell populations diverged, each tissue-infiltrating repertoire was compared against the peripheral blood repertoire of the same patient. Glioma patients received dexamethasone for six or fewer days before surgery. The sequencing target for blood libraries was 4.5- to 10-fold coverage of some 980,000 peripheral T cells. Three low-grade glioma patients, roughly eight primary glioblastoma patients and three non-glioma patients contributing non-neoplastic brain tissue were included in the paired cohort. The full study reports these points: Very few CDR3 sequences were shared between tissue and blood, attributed to high CDR3 diversity and limited sampling. Group comparisons rested on small numbers: three non-neoplastic, three low-grade glioma and roughly eight glioblastoma patients. VJ-independent divergence between tissue and blood was found to be below expectation in non-neoplastic patients but above expectation in all gliomas, particularly low-grade gliomas. A signature set of shared blood CDR3 motifs marked patients with low tissue-blood divergence and was depleted in highly divergent patients.

Surgical brain or tumor specimens were cryofrozen in liquid nitrogen immediately after resection, and peripheral blood cells were collected concurrently. CDR1 and CDR2 are read off the germline V gene (reference sequence) as SEHNR and FQNEAQ. Including cysteine and phenylalanine, the CDR3 has 11 amino acids. CDR3 DNA only is kept here, 33 bases in frame from base 1. V and J lose 8 bases and 4 bases, and a span of 8 bases separates them. The iRepertoire nested amplicon-rescue multiplex PCR (arm-PCR) platform was used to amplify TCR alpha and beta CDR3 regions from RNA. The input for one-step reverse transcription and amplification was roughly 85-400 ng of either tissue mRNA or PBMC total RNA. After bead purification, a secondary multiplex PCR added Illumina adapters, and libraries were gel-purified between 200 and 400 bp. The libraries contained internal 6-nucleotide barcodes that were used for demultiplexing. The libraries were sequenced on an Illumina MiSeq using 2x220 or 2x250 nucleotide paired-end reads. Under the source paper's analysis protocol: Paired reads were merged with FLASH 1.2.11 and aligned to the GRCh37 human genome with BWA-MEM before extracting TRA and TRB reads. An IMGT-derived reference of cassette sequences and CDR3 motifs, with pseudogenes included, was used for V and J assignment. Reads were translated in three frames, and productive CDR3s were defined by a C…FGXG motif without stop codons. A clonotype was defined as a unique combination of a V-J cassette pair and a CDR3 amino acid sequence. Reads were filtered by Hamming distance, with the threshold set by the sequence error rate of each sample in mapped regions. The public reads were run again by TCRdb, first through fastp at Q25 and then through MiXCR, and only productive beta chains were kept. Rows merge per CDR3 protein into single entries with the most common DNA and genes. TCRdb, not the authors, supplied the V and J calls. For this sample the table gives a few hundred thousand distinct CDR3 sequences, of which 41% were detected only once. In total, the top ten clones hold approximately 12% of the sample.

Input material: glioma tissue, nonneoplastic brain tissue, or PBMCs (not recorded which). The clonotype comes from a human donor with low-grade glioma or glioblastoma, undergoing nonglioma brain surgery, or in good health (not recorded which). This receptor chain uses TRBV7-9 and TRBJ1-1; no confident D gene assignment can be made. The sequenced DNA is TGTGCCAGCGTGATCGGCACTGAAGCTTTCTTT. Its product reads: CASVIGTEAFF. Where the CDR3 stops, the reference TRBV7-9 and TRBJ1-1 genes take over; the full variable domain is DTGVSQNPRHKITKRGQNVTFRCDPISEHNRLYWYRQTLGQGPEFLTYFQNEAQLEKSRLLSDRFSAERPKGSFSTLEIQRTEQGDSAMYLCASVIGTEAFFGQGTRLTVV.